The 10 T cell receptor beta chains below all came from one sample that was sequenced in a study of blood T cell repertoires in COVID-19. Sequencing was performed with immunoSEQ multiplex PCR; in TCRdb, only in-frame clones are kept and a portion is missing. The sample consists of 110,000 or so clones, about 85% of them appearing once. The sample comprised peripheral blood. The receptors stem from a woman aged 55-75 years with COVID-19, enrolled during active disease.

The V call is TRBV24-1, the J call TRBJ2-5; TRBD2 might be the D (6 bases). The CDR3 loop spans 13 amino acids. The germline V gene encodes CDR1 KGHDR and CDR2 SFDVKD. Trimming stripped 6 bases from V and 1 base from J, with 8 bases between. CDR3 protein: CATSYGGQETQYF. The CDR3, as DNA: TGTGCCACCAGTTACGGGGGCCAAGAGACCCAGTACTTC.

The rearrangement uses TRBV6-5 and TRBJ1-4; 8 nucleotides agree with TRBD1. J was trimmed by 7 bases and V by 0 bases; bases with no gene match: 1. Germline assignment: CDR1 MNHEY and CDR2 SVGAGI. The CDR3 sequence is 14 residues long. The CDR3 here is CASSYSTGAEKLFF. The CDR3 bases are TGTGCCAGCAGTTACTCGACAGGGGCTGAAAAACTGTTTTTT.

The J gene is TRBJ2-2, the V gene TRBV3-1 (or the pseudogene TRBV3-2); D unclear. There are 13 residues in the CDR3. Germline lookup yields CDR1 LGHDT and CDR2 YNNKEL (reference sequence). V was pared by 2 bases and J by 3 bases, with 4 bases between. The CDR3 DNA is TGTGCCAGCAGCCAATCGGACACCGGGGAGCTGTTTTTT. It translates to CASSQSDTGELFF.

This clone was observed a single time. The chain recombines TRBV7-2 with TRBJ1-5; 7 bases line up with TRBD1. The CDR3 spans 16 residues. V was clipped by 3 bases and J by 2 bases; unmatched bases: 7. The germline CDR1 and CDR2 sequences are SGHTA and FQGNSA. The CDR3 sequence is CASSFGTGVGNQPQHF. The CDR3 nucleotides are TGTGCCAGCAGCTTCGGCACAGGGGTGGGCAATCAGCCCCAGCATTTT.

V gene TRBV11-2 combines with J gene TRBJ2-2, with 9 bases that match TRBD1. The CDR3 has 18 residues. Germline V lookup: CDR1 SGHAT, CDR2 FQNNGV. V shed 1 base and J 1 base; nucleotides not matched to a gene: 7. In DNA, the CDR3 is TGTGCCAGCAGCTTAGGGGACAGGGTTGGCGTGAACACCGGGGAGCTGTTTTTT. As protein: CASSLGDRVGVNTGELFF.

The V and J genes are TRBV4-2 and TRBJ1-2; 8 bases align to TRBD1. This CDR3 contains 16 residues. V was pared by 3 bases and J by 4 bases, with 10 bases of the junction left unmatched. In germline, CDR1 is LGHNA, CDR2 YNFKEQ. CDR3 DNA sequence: TGTGCCAGCAGCCAGCCAGGACAGGGAGGGAGCTATGGCTACACCTTC. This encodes CASSQPGQGGSYGYTF.

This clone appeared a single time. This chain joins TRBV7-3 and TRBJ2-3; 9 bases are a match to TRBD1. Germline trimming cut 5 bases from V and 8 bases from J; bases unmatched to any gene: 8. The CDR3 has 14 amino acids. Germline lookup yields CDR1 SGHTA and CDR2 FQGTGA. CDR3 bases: TGTGCCAGCAGCCCAGATACAGGGGGCGCTACGCAGTATTTT. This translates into CASSPDTGGATQYF.

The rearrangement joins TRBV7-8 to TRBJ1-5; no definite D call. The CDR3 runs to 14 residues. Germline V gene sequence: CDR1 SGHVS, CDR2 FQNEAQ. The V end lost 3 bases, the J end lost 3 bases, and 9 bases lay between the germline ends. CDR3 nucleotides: TGTGCCAGCAGCTTGAAGAACTACAATCAGCCCCAGCATTTT. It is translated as CASSLKNYNQPQHF. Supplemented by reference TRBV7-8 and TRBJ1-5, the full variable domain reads GAGVSQSPRYKVAKRGQDVALRCDPISGHVSLFWYQQALGQGPEFLTYFQNEAQLDKSGLPSDRFFAERPEGSVSTLKIQRTQQEDSAVYLCASSLKNYNQPQHFGDGTRLSIL.

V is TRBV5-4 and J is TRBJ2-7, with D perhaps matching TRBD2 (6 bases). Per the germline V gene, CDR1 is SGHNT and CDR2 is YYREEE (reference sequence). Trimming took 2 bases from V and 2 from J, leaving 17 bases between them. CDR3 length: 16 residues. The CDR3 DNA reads TGTGCCAGCAGCTTTGTTAGGCAGGGAGGTACCTACGAGCAGTACTTC. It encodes CASSFVRQGGTYEQYF.

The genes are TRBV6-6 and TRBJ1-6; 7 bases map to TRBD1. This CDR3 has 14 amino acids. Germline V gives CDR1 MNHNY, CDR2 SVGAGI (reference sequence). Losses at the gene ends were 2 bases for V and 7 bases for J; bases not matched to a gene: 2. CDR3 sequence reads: CASSYRGQNSPLHF. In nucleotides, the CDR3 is TGTGCCAGCAGTTACAGGGGGCAAAATTCACCCCTCCACTTT.